This T cell receptor beta chain was recovered during a study of T cells in women clearing cervical HPV infection. Clones were read by immunoSEQ multiplex PCR, and TCRdb kept only the in-frame ones, dropping some. The listing records tens of thousands of clones. Sequenced input: blood buffy coat. The sequence derives from a woman between 18 and 70 years old with a cervical HPV16 infection that either progressed to CIN3+ or cleared (not recorded which).

The CDR3 DNA, read in part, is TGCGCCAGCAGCTTGTCAGGGGAGGGAGAGACC. Its translation is CASSLSGEGET. The whole CDR3 protein is CASSLSGEGETQYF. The rearrangement joins TRBV5-1 to TRBJ2-5, with D perhaps matching TRBD2 (7 bases). The read ends 3 residues before the CDR3 terminus; that terminus is restored from the germline J gene. The V end lost 1 base, the J end lost 4 bases, and 11 bases lay between the germline ends. This CDR3 is built from 14 residues. CDR1 is SGHRS and CDR2 is YFSETQ in the germline V gene.